The 20 T cell receptor beta chains in this list originate from one sample, sequenced in a study of spatial heterogeneity in lung cancer. General observations from the study: In tumors, expanded intratumoral alpha and beta TCR counts tracked mutation counts.

TCRdb independently ran MiXCR on the 5' RACE reads; one entry per CDR3 protein. The profile shows around 2,500 distinct CDR3 sequences, roughly a fifth of them singletons. Their specific antigens are unknown. Time point described: sample taken at primary tumor resection. This material consisted of lung tumor tissue, taken at surgery. The origin of the receptors is a male donor with early-stage non-small cell lung cancer.

By proportion, this clonotype is medium-sized. V is TRBV5-5 and J is TRBJ2-2; 12 bases match TRBD2. V dropped 1 base and J dropped 4; count of bases not matched to a gene: 11. The CDR3 extends over 19 amino acids. Germline values: CDR1 SGHKS, CDR2 YYEKEE (reference sequence). CDR3 residues: CASSLIPALAGGLTGELFF. CDR3 in DNA: TGTGCCAGCAGCTTGATTCCAGCACTAGCGGGAGGACTCACCGGGGAGCTGTTTTTT.

This clonotype is medium-sized by share. The chain joins TRBV28 to TRBJ1-1, with D possibly TRBD1 on 6 matching bases. V lost 6 bases to trimming and J lost 4 bases, with 6 bases between them. CDR1 is MDHEN, CDR2 SYDVKM, per germline. The length of the CDR3 is 11 residues. CDR3 nucleotides: TGTGCCAGCAGAGGGGGCACTGAAGCTTTCTTT. Residues: CASRGGTEAFF. The full variable domain, in which reference TRBV28 and TRBJ1-1 provide the parts outside the CDR3, is DVKVTQSSRYLVKRTGEKVFLECVQDMDHENMFWYRQDPGLGLRLIYFSYDVKMKEKGDIPEGYSVSREKKERFSLILESASTNQTSMYLCASRGGTEAFFGQGTRLTVV.

By share of the sample, this clonotype is large. The J gene is TRBJ1-2, the V gene TRBV19; D is unclear. The CDR3 covers 17 residues. Trimming shortened V by 4 bases and J by 2 bases, and 20 bases separated the two germline ends. CDR1 is LNHDA and CDR2 is SQIVND in the germline V gene (reference sequence). This chain's CDR3 is CASSTLLYSATNYGYTF. The CDR3 bases are TGTGCCAGTAGTACCCTCCTTTACAGCGCAACCAACTATGGCTACACCTTC.

This clonotype has more than one count but fewer than ten. The CDR3 protein is CASSPGDRDTGELFF. CDR3 nucleotide sequence: TGTGCCAGCAGCCCAGGGGACAGGGACACCGGGGAGCTGTTTTTT. This chain uses TRBV11-3 with TRBJ2-2; 9 nucleotides match TRBD1. The V and J ends lost 5 bases and 3 bases, in that order; junction bases with no gene match: 4. Germline CDR1 reads SGHNT; CDR2 reads YENEEA. CDR3 length equals 15 residues. Using reference TRBV11-3 and TRBJ2-2 for the parts outside the CDR3, the full variable domain is EAGVVQSPRYKIIEKKQPVAFWCNPISGHNTLYWYLQNLGQGPELLIRYENEEAVDDSQLPKDRFSAERLKGVDSTLKIQPAELGDSAVYLCASSPGDRDTGELFFGEGSRLTVL.

This clonotype came up a few times. The V call is TRBV13, the J call TRBJ1-2, with unresolved D. Germline V gene lookup returns CDR1 PRHDT and CDR2 FYEKMQ (reference sequence). This CDR3 has 13 amino acids. The V end was cut by 4 bases, the J end by 11 bases, with 17 bases between. DNA of the CDR3: TGTGCCAGCAGCTCAGACATGGACGTAGGTTACACCTTC. It codes for CASSSDMDVGYTF. The variable domain in full, with the rest retrieved from reference TRBV13 and TRBJ1-2, is AAGVIQSPRHLIKEKRETATLKCYPIPRHDTVYWYQQGPGQDPQFLISFYEKMQSDKGSIPDRFSAQQFSDYHSELNMSSLELGDSALYFCASSSDMDVGYTFGSGTRLTVV.

The rearrangement joins TRBV7-2 to TRBJ2-5; TRBD2 might be the D (5 bases). Deletions cut 4 bases from V and 4 bases from J, with 10 bases between. Per germline, CDR1 SGHTA and CDR2 FQGNSA. This CDR3 has 13 residues. DNA of the CDR3: TGTGCCAGCAGCTCGCCGGGGAGAGAGACCCAGTACTTC. This encodes CASSSPGRETQYF. The complete variable domain, with remaining parts taken from reference TRBV7-2 and TRBJ2-5, reads GAGVSQSPSNKVTEKGKDVELRCDPISGHTALYWYRQSLGQGLEFLIYFQGNSAPDKSGLPSDRFSAERTGGSVSTLTIQRTQQEDSAVYLCASSSPGRETQYFGPGTRLLVL.

This clonotype occurred many times. This CDR3 reads CASSPGAVYYNEQFF. The DNA of the CDR3 is TGTGCCAGCAGTCCGGGGGCCGTTTACTACAATGAGCAGTTCTTC. This chain links TRBV6-1 with TRBJ2-1; D is tentatively TRBD1 or TRBD2 (6 bases each). Trimming left V 5 bases short and J 3 bases short, with 14 bases between. The CDR3 is made up of 15 amino acids. CDR1 is MNHNS, CDR2 SASEGT, per germline.

This clonotype was detected ten times or more. The chain links TRBV23-1 to TRBJ2-2; the D gene is possibly TRBD2 (5 bases). TRBV23-1 is known as an ORF, though its function is uncertain. V was cut by 0 bases and J by 5 bases, with 16 bases left in between. CDR3 length equals 17 residues. CDR3 DNA: TGCGCCAGCAGTCAATCTGATAATCCCTCGGGGACCGGGGAGCTGTTTTTT. This gives the protein CASSQSDNPSGTGELFF.

This clonotype was recorded at least ten times. V and J are TRBV6-2 or TRBV6-3 and TRBJ1-2; D possibly corresponds to TRBD1 (5 bases). Between the trimmed V and J ends, which lost 3 bases and 3 bases, there was a span of 14 bases. The CDR3 is made up of 15 amino acids. Germline CDR1 MNHEY, CDR2 SVGEGT. CDR3 DNA: TGTGCCAGCAGTTATCGGGACCCATCTTACTATGGCTACACCTTC. Encoded protein: CASSYRDPSYYGYTF.

Relative to its sample, this clonotype is medium-sized. The rearrangement uses TRBV27 and TRBJ1-2; TRBD1 aligns across 7 bases. Germline loops: CDR1 MNHEY, CDR2 SMNVEV (reference sequence). V shed 6 bases and J 0 bases; nucleotides not matched to a gene: 16. The CDR3 contains 18 residues. The CDR3 DNA reads as TGTGCCAGCAGGCATATCCTGACAGGGCCGAGATCTAACTATGGCTACACCTTC. Its translation: CASRHILTGPRSNYGYTF.

By sample share, this clonotype is medium-sized. The chain recombines TRBV12-3 or TRBV12-4 with TRBJ1-6, with a weak D call TRBD1 (5 bases). The CDR3 extends over 15 amino acids. The germline V and J ends were trimmed by 2 bases and 9 bases, with 14 bases remaining between them. The DNA of the CDR3 is TGTGCCAGCAGTTTATTATTAGGGGTCAGTTCACCCCTCCACTTT. Amino acid sequence: CASSLLLGVSSPLHF.

This clonotype has more than one count but fewer than ten. This chain connects TRBV12-3 or TRBV12-4 to TRBJ2-1; D may be TRBD1 (6 bases). V lost 10 bases, J lost 8 bases, and 21 bases lay in between. There are 14 residues in the CDR3. In nucleotides, the CDR3 is TGTGCCACCTCCGAGGGTTGGGGGCGGGATGAGCAGTTCTTC. Protein product: CATSEGWGRDEQFF.

The CDR3 coding sequence is TGTGCCAGCAGAGATCACAGGGGCAATTCACCCCTCCACTTT. This gives the protein CASRDHRGNSPLHF. The chain uses TRBV6-5 and TRBJ1-6; 7 nucleotides agree with TRBD1. Germline V CDR1 and CDR2: MNHEY, SVGAGI. The V segment lost 6 bases and the J segment 7 bases; nucleotides outside the gene matches: 6. CDR3 length: 14 residues.

This clonotype was seen a handful of times. The chain recombines TRBV29-1 with TRBJ2-7; 7 positions agree with TRBD2. Per the germline V gene, CDR1 is SQVTM and CDR2 is ANQGSEA. V dropped 3 bases and J dropped 2; count of bases not matched to a gene: 4. This CDR3 comprises 13 residues. In DNA form, the CDR3 reads TGCAGCGTTGAGGGAGGGACTACCTACGAGCAGTACTTC. Translating gives CSVEGGTTYEQYF.

This clonotype showed up just a few times. The chain recombines TRBV23-1 with TRBJ2-1; D remains ambiguous. TRBV23-1 is an ORF, and what it does is uncertain. This CDR3 has 16 residues. The V end lost 2 bases, the J end lost 0 bases, and 11 bases lay between the germline ends. The CDR3 nucleotides read TGCGCCAGCAGTCAACCTGCGAAAAGCTCCTACAATGAGCAGTTCTTC. Amino acids: CASSQPAKSSYNEQFF.

Within the sample, this clonotype is medium-sized. V is TRBV4-2 and J is TRBJ2-1; D possibly matches TRBD1 or TRBD2 (5 bases each). Germline lookup yields CDR1 LGHNA and CDR2 YNFKEQ. The ends were cut back, 0 bases at V and 4 bases at J, with 13 bases in the middle. The CDR3 sequence is 16 residues long. CDR3 sequence: CASSQELGRTYNEQFF. DNA of the CDR3: TGTGCCAGCAGCCAAGAATTGGGACGGACTTACAATGAGCAGTTCTTC.

By sample share, this clonotype is medium-sized. The rearrangement links TRBV28 to TRBJ2-7, with D perhaps matching TRBD1 or TRBD2 (5 bases each). CDR1 is MDHEN, CDR2 SYDVKM, per germline. CDR3 size: 14 residues. The V and J ends lost 5 bases and 3 bases respectively, with 14 bases between them. The CDR3, as DNA: TGTGCCAGCAGTCCGGGGACCCGATTCTACGAGCAGTACTTC. As protein: CASSPGTRFYEQYF. The variable domain in full, completed from reference TRBV28 and TRBJ2-7, reads DVKVTQSSRYLVKRTGEKVFLECVQDMDHENMFWYRQDPGLGLRLIYFSYDVKMKEKGDIPEGYSVSREKKERFSLILESASTNQTSMYLCASSPGTRFYEQYFGPGTRLTVT.

The J gene is TRBJ2-5, the V gene TRBV20-1; no reliable D call. Germline V gene lookup returns CDR1 DFQATT and CDR2 SNEGSKA (reference sequence). This CDR3 region has 16 residues. The V end lost 1 base, the J end lost 4 bases, and 19 bases lay between the germline ends. Here the CDR3 reads CSARGLTRSSSETQYF. For the CDR3, the DNA is TGCAGTGCTAGAGGCTTGACAAGGAGTTCGTCAGAGACCCAGTACTTC.

This clonotype was seen ten or more times. The chain combines TRBV29-1 with TRBJ2-3, with no clear D. Trimming removed 2 bases at V and 5 bases at J, with 8 bases between. The V gene's germline CDR1 is SQVTM and CDR2 ANQGSEA. This CDR3 contains 12 residues. The chain's CDR3 is CSVEYAGDTQYF. The CDR3 nucleotides read TGCAGCGTTGAATATGCAGGAGATACGCAGTATTTT.

Within the sample, this clonotype is large. J is TRBJ1-3 and V is TRBV12-3 or TRBV12-4, with D unclear. The length of the CDR3 is 14 residues. V was pared by 3 bases and J by 0 bases, with 6 bases between. The CDR3 DNA reads as TGTGCCAGCAGTTTCAGACCCTCTGGAAACACCATATATTTT. This encodes CASSFRPSGNTIYF.